What follows are 24 T cell receptor beta chains derived from one specimen sequenced in a study of shared clonotypes between healthy human individuals. Using immunoSEQ multiplex PCR, the repertoire was profiled, and TCRdb retains in-frame clones only, with some absent. The sample records around 2,100,000 clones, around 96% being singletons. Naive CD8 populations comprised CD45RO-negative cells positively selected for CCR7, excluding terminally differentiated effector memory CD45RA+ cells. The sequenced sample consisted of naive CD8+ T cells sorted from blood. These receptors were obtained from a man between 18 and 35 years old in good health.

The rearrangement joins TRBV4-1 to TRBJ2-3, with a weak D call TRBD2 (6 bases). There are 16 residues in the CDR3. Germline V gene sequence: CDR1 MGHRA, CDR2 YSYEKL. Trimming shortened V by 4 bases and J by 0 bases, and 14 bases separated the two germline ends. CDR3 residues: CASSPIGSGSTDTQYF. The CDR3 DNA sequence: TGCGCCAGCAGCCCCATAGGTAGCGGTAGCACAGATACGCAGTATTTT.

The chain joins TRBV10-2 to TRBJ2-7; a possible D gene is TRBD2 (6 bases). The CDR3 totals 13 residues. The V end was cut by 11 bases, the J end by 1 base, with 15 bases between. Germline values: CDR1 WSHSY, CDR2 SAAADI. This chain's CDR3 is CACGTLPSYEQYF. As DNA, the CDR3 is TGCGCCTGCGGGACTCTCCCATCCTACGAGCAGTACTTC.

For this clone: This same CDR3 is encoded by further DNA sequences in the sample. The rearrangement joins TRBV27 to TRBJ1-2, with TRBD1 as a possible D gene (6 bases). Per germline, CDR1 MNHEY and CDR2 SMNVEV (reference sequence). The CDR3 totals 14 residues. V was cut by 1 base and J by 1 base, with 7 bases left in between. The CDR3 nucleotides read TGTGCCAGCAGTTTATTAGGGGGTAACTATGGCTACACCTTC. This codes for CASSLLGGNYGYTF.

CDR3 DNA: TGTGCCAGCAGCTGGGGGGATGGGAGATTCTCCTACAATGAGCAGTTCTTC. Its protein product is CASSWGDGRFSYNEQFF. The chain links TRBV11-2 to TRBJ2-1; possible D gene TRBD2, 6 bases. The V end lost 4 bases, the J end lost 0 bases, and 16 bases lay between the germline ends. This CDR3 has 17 amino acids. From germline, CDR1 is SGHAT and CDR2 FQNNGV.

This chain joins TRBV19 and TRBJ2-1; 11 bases line up with TRBD2. From germline, CDR1 is LNHDA and CDR2 SQIVND (reference sequence). This CDR3 is built from 15 residues. V shed 5 bases, J shed 7 bases, and the junction held 7 bases outside the gene matches. The CDR3 nucleotides read TGTGCCAGTAGTGTAGGGACTAGCGGACTGAATGAGCAGTTCTTC. This translates into CASSVGTSGLNEQFF. Combining the CDR3 with reference TRBV19 and TRBJ2-1 gives the whole variable domain DGGITQSPKYLFRKEGQNVTLSCEQNLNHDAMYWYRQDPGQGLRLIYYSQIVNDFQKGDIAEGYSVSREKKESFPLTVTSAQKNPTAFYLCASSVGTSGLNEQFFGPGTRLTVL.

The V gene is TRBV5-1, the J gene TRBJ2-1; a possible D gene is TRBD2 (5 bases). Germline lookup yields CDR1 SGHRS and CDR2 YFSETQ. The CDR3 is 13 amino acids. Trimming took 6 bases from V and 4 from J, leaving 11 bases between them. The chain's CDR3 is CASTFRGYNEQFF. DNA for the CDR3: TGCGCCAGCACCTTTAGAGGGTACAATGAGCAGTTCTTC.

The gene calls are TRBV7-9 and TRBJ1-2; tentatively, D is TRBD1 (5 bases). Looked up from germline, CDR1 is SEHNR and CDR2 is FQNEAQ (reference sequence). This CDR3 has 15 amino acids. V was shortened by 4 bases and J by 1 base, with 13 bases between the two germline ends. For the CDR3, the DNA is TGTGCCAGCAGCTCGTCAACAGGATTTAACTATGGCTACACCTTC. Its translation is CASSSSTGFNYGYTF.

This chain joins TRBV28 and TRBJ2-5, with D possibly called TRBD1 or TRBD2 (6 bases each). CDR3 length: 19 residues. CDR1 and CDR2 (germline): MDHEN, SYDVKM. V was pared by 6 bases and J by 2 bases, with 28 bases between. CDR3 bases: TGTGCCAGCAGCCCGCGGGACATGGTTTATGTCACCCCTCAAGAGACCCAGTACTTC. It specifies CASSPRDMVYVTPQETQYF.

This clone was recorded once. The chain carries TRBV7-9 and TRBJ2-3; a weak D match, TRBD1 (5 bases). The germline V gene encodes CDR1 SEHNR and CDR2 FQNEAQ (reference sequence). The CDR3 has 15 amino acids. Deletions cut 5 bases from V and 2 bases from J, with 14 bases between. The CDR3, as DNA: TGTGCCAGCAGCCCCAGGGTAAGGGTCACAGATACGCAGTATTTT. Translated: CASSPRVRVTDTQYF.

J is TRBJ2-4 and V is TRBV29-1; D not certain. Germline loops: CDR1 SQVTM, CDR2 ANQGSEA. Trimming cost V 4 bases and J 0 bases, with 7 bases left between them. The length of the CDR3 is 13 residues. The CDR3: CSVVSLAKNIQYF. The CDR3, as DNA: TGCAGCGTTGTTTCGTTAGCCAAAAACATTCAGTACTTC. The full variable domain, rest sourced from reference TRBV29-1 and TRBJ2-4, is SAVISQKPSRDICQRGTSLTIQCQVDSQVTMMFWYRQQPGQSLTLIATANQGSEATYESGFVIDKFPISRPNLTFSTLTVSNMSPEDSSIYLCSVVSLAKNIQYFGAGTRLSVL.

The V and J genes are TRBV5-6 and TRBJ2-7; the D gene is possibly TRBD2 (5 bases). The germline CDR1 and CDR2 sequences are SGHDT and YYEEEE. This CDR3 comprises 14 residues. Trimming removed 0 bases from V and 7 bases from J, with 14 bases in between. CDR3 amino acids: CASSLAELVGEQYF. Written as DNA, the CDR3 is TGTGCCAGCAGCTTGGCCGAACTAGTGGGGGAGCAGTACTTC.

The V gene is TRBV10-1, the J gene TRBJ2-1; 7 nucleotides align to TRBD2. Germline-derived CDR1 and CDR2 are WNHNN and SYGVQD (reference sequence). The CDR3 extends over 17 amino acids. Trimming took 5 bases from V and 6 from J; bases not matched to a gene: 16. DNA for the CDR3: TGCGCCAGCAGTACACTTGACCTGGAGGGAGGGCCCAATGAGCAGTTCTTC. Its translation: CASSTLDLEGGPNEQFF.

The chain employs TRBV9 and TRBJ1-2; TRBD1 aligns across 7 bases. The CDR3 runs to 15 residues. Germline V lookup: CDR1 SGDLS, CDR2 YYNGEE. V was pared by 0 bases and J by 5 bases, with 7 bases of the junction left unmatched. CDR3 sequence reads: CASSVDQGGPYGYTF. The DNA for the CDR3 is TGTGCCAGCAGCGTAGACCAGGGGGGGCCATATGGCTACACCTTC.

The genes are TRBV4-3 and TRBJ2-5, with 7 bases aligning to TRBD2. V lost 3 bases, J lost 0 bases, and 4 bases stayed unmatched. This CDR3 is 15 amino acids long. Germline loops: CDR1 LGHNA, CDR2 YSLEER. The DNA for the CDR3 is TGCGCCAGCAGCCACCTCACTAGCGACCAAGAGACCCAGTACTTC. Amino acid sequence: CASSHLTSDQETQYF.

This chain connects TRBV7-8 to TRBJ2-7; D is possibly TRBD1 (5 bases). V dropped 1 base and J dropped 2 bases, with 9 bases sitting between them. CDR3 length: 14 amino acids. From germline, CDR1 is SGHVS and CDR2 FQNEAQ. For the CDR3, the DNA is TGTGCCAGCAGCTTAGAGGGGCCAACCTACGAGCAGTACTTC. This gives the protein CASSLEGPTYEQYF.

This rearrangement joins TRBV27 to TRBJ2-1; TRBD2 matches at 10 bases. CDR3 length: 18 amino acids. Germline assignment: CDR1 MNHEY and CDR2 SMNVEV (reference sequence). J was trimmed by 0 bases and V by 5 bases; bases with no gene match: 10. For the CDR3, the DNA is TGTGCCAGCAGTACCCGACTAGCGGGTGTTTCCTCCTACAATGAGCAGTTCTTC. Its translation is CASSTRLAGVSSYNEQFF.

This clone was seen a single time. The J gene is TRBJ2-5, the V gene TRBV29-1; 8 bases map to TRBD1. Germline V gene data show CDR1 as SQVTM and CDR2 as ANQGSEA. CDR3 length equals 13 residues. Germline trimming cut 6 bases from V and 5 bases from J; bases unmatched to any gene: 8. The CDR3 spells CSVPGQGGETQYF. CDR3 coding DNA: TGCAGCGTCCCTGGACAGGGCGGGGAGACCCAGTACTTC.

This chain links TRBV2 with TRBJ2-7; D is possibly TRBD1 (6 bases). The V end was cut by 9 bases, the J end by 3 bases, with 21 bases between. Germline V gene sequence: CDR1 SNHLY, CDR2 FYNNEI. The CDR3 extends over 15 amino acids. The CDR3 sequence: CARSPGPGHGYEQYF. CDR3 nucleotides: TGTGCCAGAAGCCCCGGACCGGGACATGGCTACGAGCAGTACTTC.

Comments on this clone: This sample also contains other DNA sequences that code for the same CDR3. This chain connects TRBV7-2 to TRBJ2-7; D unresolved. The V end was cut by 1 base, the J end by 0 bases, with 4 bases between. In germline, CDR1 is SGHTA, CDR2 FQGNSA. The CDR3 is 13 residues long. CDR3 residues: CASSLGHSYEQYF. The CDR3 DNA is TGTGCCAGCAGCTTAGGACACTCCTACGAGCAGTACTTC.

The chain carries TRBV28 and TRBJ1-4; 7 bases align to TRBD1. Germline CDR1 is MDHEN and CDR2 is SYDVKM. V was pared by 7 bases and J by 8 bases, with 13 bases of the junction left unmatched. The CDR3 is 15 residues long. Here the CDR3 reads CASTPLRGQVEKLFF. The DNA for the CDR3 is TGTGCCAGCACCCCTCTGAGGGGGCAGGTGGAAAAACTGTTTTTT.

Notes on this clone: This sample includes further DNA sequences coding for the same CDR3. This chain links TRBV5-6 with TRBJ2-3, with 7 positions matching TRBD1. The germline V gene encodes CDR1 SGHDT and CDR2 YYEEEE. The CDR3 spans 14 residues. The V and J ends lost 3 bases and 2 bases, in that order; junction bases with no gene match: 3. The CDR3 sequence: CASSWDRSTDTQYF. CDR3 sequence (DNA): TGTGCCAGCAGCTGGGACAGATCCACAGATACGCAGTATTTT.

The gene calls are TRBV27 and TRBJ2-3, with 7 bases that match TRBD2. The junction had 13 bases not matched to a gene; V was cut back by 5 bases and J by 2 bases. The CDR3 has 17 amino acids. Germline CDR1 reads MNHEY; CDR2 reads SMNVEV (reference sequence). CDR3 nucleotides: TGTGCCAGCAGTCCGCTAGCGGCCAGATACCACACAGATACGCAGTATTTT. It is translated as CASSPLAARYHTDTQYF.

This clone appeared once. The V call is TRBV7-9, the J call TRBJ2-3; perhaps TRBD2 as D (5 bases). Trimming removed 2 bases at V and 0 bases at J, with 15 bases between. Per germline, CDR1 SEHNR and CDR2 FQNEAQ (reference sequence). This CDR3 is 17 amino acids long. CDR3 nucleotide sequence: TGTGCCAGCAGCTTATGGGGAGATAGCGATAGCACAGATACGCAGTATTTT. Amino acid sequence: CASSLWGDSDSTDTQYF.

Comment on this clone: The same CDR3 arises from other DNA sequences in this sample as well. This chain connects TRBV9 to TRBJ2-2; D not certain. The germline gives CDR1 SGDLS, CDR2 YYNGEE. The V end lost 0 bases, the J end lost 6 bases, and 6 bases lay between the germline ends. This CDR3 contains 13 residues. CDR3 nucleotides: TGTGCCAGCAGCGTAGGCAGCTCCGGGGAGCTGTTTTTT. It is translated as CASSVGSSGELFF.